This T cell receptor beta chain was found in a study of neurological immune-mediated disorders. This CDR3 has 12 residues. Germline CDR1 and CDR2: SGHVS and FNYEAQ. The V and J ends lost 5 bases and 6 bases respectively, with 9 bases between them. The team produced cDNA through 5'RACE using 10-nucleotide random UMIs. The output of every sequencing run exceeded 190 million TCR-beta sequences, derived from 15-18 subjects. Via MiXCR, TCRdb re-called the 5' RACE reads, giving one row per CDR3 protein. The table lists under 40,000 distinct CDR3 sequences, 10% to 15% of them singletons. Time point indicated: longitudinal time-point 2.

V usage is TRBV7-6 and J usage is TRBJ2-3, with D maybe TRBD2 (5 bases). The material sequenced was PBMCs. The receptor's source is a woman aged 40 to 49 in good health. CDR3 coding DNA: TGTGCCAGCAGCCGGGGTCGGGATACGCAGTATTTT. Encoded protein: CASSRGRDTQYF.